These 27 T cell receptor beta chains share one sample of origin, sequenced in a study of blood T cell repertoires in COVID-19. This table comes from immunoSEQ multiplex PCR, and its TCRdb copy is limited to in-frame clones, with some not included. The table has 40,000 to 50,000 clones, roughly 87% seen once; the top ten hold about 6.1%. The material sequenced was peripheral blood. The receptors were gathered from a human donor in a cohort sampled during active COVID-19.

This clone was found a few times. The chain recombines TRBV12-3 or TRBV12-4 with TRBJ2-1, with D tentatively TRBD1 (6 bases). Trimming pared 4 bases from V and 9 bases from J, leaving 10 bases between. CDR3 size: 12 residues. The CDR3 DNA sequence: TGTGCCAGCAGTTCGGACAGCTTTGAGCAGTTCTTC. It yields the protein CASSSDSFEQFF.

V is TRBV19 and J is TRBJ2-6, with D maybe TRBD1 (5 bases). Germline CDR1 reads LNHDA; CDR2 reads SQIVND (reference sequence). This CDR3 region has 16 residues. Trimming took off 4 bases at V and 4 bases at J, with 14 bases between the two ends. CDR3 DNA: TGTGCCAGTAGTACCGAGGCAGGGTCCGGGGCCAACGTCCTGACTTTC. Its translation is CASSTEAGSGANVLTF.

The rearrangement links TRBV18 to TRBJ1-5; 7 bases line up with TRBD1. The CDR3 sequence is 16 residues long. CDR1 KGHSH and CDR2 LQKENI come from the germline V gene. V trimming: 3 bases; J trimming: 5 bases; junction bases outside the gene matches: 10. The DNA of the CDR3 is TGTGCCAGCTCACCGCAACAGGGGCTCGACTATCAGCCCCAGCATTTT. Protein product: CASSPQQGLDYQPQHF.

The genes are TRBV2 and TRBJ1-6, with 7 nucleotides matching TRBD1. V shed 5 bases and J 8 bases; nucleotides not matched to a gene: 6. The CDR3 totals 14 residues. Germline values: CDR1 SNHLY, CDR2 FYNNEI. The DNA of the CDR3 is TGTGCCAGCAGTAAAGGGGACAGAGATTCACCCCTCCACTTT. It encodes CASSKGDRDSPLHF.

The chain links TRBV1 to TRBJ2-7; the DNA was not compared with TRBD2, the D call given in the table. TRBV1 is a recognized pseudogene. The CDR3 consists of 15 residues. The CDR3: CTSSPRTSGRYEQYF. The DNA for the CDR3 is TGCACCAGCAGCCCAAGGACTAGCGGGAGGTACGAGCAGTACTTC.

The chain has TRBV11-3 and TRBJ2-1; TRBD2 matches 8 bases. CDR3 length: 16 residues. V shed 2 bases, J shed 7 bases, and the junction held 10 bases outside the gene matches. CDR1 is SGHNT and CDR2 is YENEEA in the germline V gene. CDR3 sequence: CASSLSFAGGRNEQFF. CDR3 bases: TGTGCCAGCAGCTTATCCTTTGCGGGGGGTCGGAATGAGCAGTTCTTC.

This clone was seen a few times. This chain links TRBV7-9 with TRBJ1-6; 8 bases are shared with TRBD1. The V gene end was trimmed by 4 bases and the J gene end by 7 bases; junction bases not matched to a gene: 6. The CDR3 runs to 15 residues. Germline-derived CDR1 and CDR2 are SEHNR and FQNEAQ (reference sequence). The CDR3 DNA follows: TGTGCCAGCAGCTCGGACAGGGTTGGGAATTCACCCCTCCACTTT. Translating gives CASSSDRVGNSPLHF.

This clone is medium-sized within its sample. The chain joins TRBV9 to TRBJ2-2; 7 bases are shared with TRBD1. The CDR3 contains 16 residues. Germline V gene data show CDR1 as SGDLS and CDR2 as YYNGEE. With 0 bases clipped from V and 5 bases from J, the junction kept 7 bases outside the gene matches. CDR3 protein: CASSVGIKQGTGELFF. CDR3 coding DNA: TGTGCCAGCAGCGTAGGGATCAAACAGGGGACCGGGGAGCTGTTTTTT.

CDR3 coding DNA: TGTGCCAGCAGTGACTACGTCAAAGGGGGTAGCAATCAGCCCCAGCATTTT. It encodes CASSDYVKGGSNQPQHF. This chain uses TRBV2 with TRBJ1-5, with D perhaps TRBD1 (6 bases). The V gene lost 3 bases and the J gene lost 0 bases, with 15 bases spanning the gap. CDR3 length: 17 amino acids. CDR1 is SNHLY and CDR2 is FYNNEI in the germline V gene.

The J gene is TRBJ2-7, the V gene TRBV2; the match to TRBD1 covers 7 bases. Germline V gene sequence: CDR1 SNHLY, CDR2 FYNNEI. The CDR3 consists of 18 residues. J lost 3 bases, V lost 1 base, and 15 bases had no gene match. Written as DNA, the CDR3 is TGTGCCAGCAGTGAAGAAACTACAGGGGCCCGACGTCGCTACGAGCAGTACTTC. Protein: CASSEETTGARRRYEQYF.

This sequence joins TRBV5-1 and TRBJ2-5, with 7 positions matching TRBD2. Germline trimming cut 0 bases from V and 2 bases from J; bases unmatched to any gene: 4. CDR1 is SGHRS and CDR2 is YFSETQ in the germline V gene. This CDR3 has 15 residues. The CDR3 region has the DNA TGCGCCAGCAGCTTGGCCACACTAGCGCAAGAGACCCAGTACTTC. Translating it yields CASSLATLAQETQYF.

The V and J genes are TRBV6-5 and TRBJ1-1; D not certain. V gave up 3 bases and J gave up 5 bases, with 10 bases separating them. The CDR3 spans 13 residues. CDR1 is MNHEY and CDR2 is SVGAGI in the germline V gene. The CDR3 DNA reads TGTGCCAGCAGTTATAATCCCGAGACTGAAGCTTTCTTT. Protein sequence: CASSYNPETEAFF.

This sequence joins TRBV7-9 and TRBJ1-5, with D possibly being TRBD1 (5 bases). Germline loops: CDR1 SEHNR, CDR2 FQNEAQ (reference sequence). V was clipped by 5 bases and J by 3 bases, with 11 bases between them. This CDR3 contains 14 residues. CDR3 sequence reads: CASSRDRTNQPQHF. In DNA, the CDR3 is TGTGCCAGCAGCCGAGACAGAACCAATCAGCCCCAGCATTTT. Full variable domain (outside the CDR3, taken from reference TRBV7-9 and TRBJ1-5): DTGVSQNPRHKITKRGQNVTFRCDPISEHNRLYWYRQTLGQGPEFLTYFQNEAQLEKSRLLSDRFSAERPKGSFSTLEIQRTEQGDSAMYLCASSRDRTNQPQHFGDGTRLSIL.

The chain joins TRBV2 to TRBJ2-5; TRBD2 might be the D (5 bases). Trimming shortened V by 3 bases and J by 3 bases, and 5 bases separated the two germline ends. Germline V gives CDR1 SNHLY, CDR2 FYNNEI. This CDR3 is built from 12 residues. The CDR3 region has the DNA TGTGCCAGCAGTGAGGAGGAAGAGACCCAGTACTTC. This sequence encodes CASSEEEETQYF.

This chain uses TRBV5-6 with TRBJ1-3; a weak D match, TRBD1 (6 bases). V was cut by 2 bases and J by 2 bases, with 11 bases left in between. Looked up from germline, CDR1 is SGHDT and CDR2 is YYEEEE. This CDR3 has 15 residues. In nucleotides, the CDR3 is TGTGCCAGCAGCTTTGTGGCAGGGGCTGGAAACACCATATATTTT. Residues: CASSFVAGAGNTIYF.

The chain has TRBV25-1 and TRBJ2-5; a weak D match, TRBD1 (6 bases). V shed 10 bases and J shed 5 bases, with 17 bases lying between them. Germline values: CDR1 MGHDK, CDR2 SYGVNS. The CDR3 runs 13 residues. DNA for the CDR3: TGTGCCACCATCCTCGAGGGGGAGGAGACCCAGTACTTC. Protein product: CATILEGEETQYF.

A few counts support this clone. The CDR3 is CASSIQQGTVLSPLHF. The CDR3 DNA sequence: TGTGCCAGTAGTATCCAACAGGGGACGGTTCTGTCACCCCTCCACTTT. This rearrangement joins TRBV19 to TRBJ1-6, with 7 bases identical to TRBD1. The CDR3 consists of 16 residues. Trimming cost V 3 bases and J 10 bases; bases outside gene matches: 12. Per the germline V gene, CDR1 is LNHDA and CDR2 is SQIVND (reference sequence).

The rearrangement uses TRBV9 and TRBJ2-3, with TRBD2 matching over 7 bases. The CDR3 extends over 13 amino acids. The germline CDR1 and CDR2 sequences are SGDLS and YYNGEE. The V and J ends lost 7 bases and 1 base, in that order; junction bases with no gene match: 3. DNA for the CDR3: TGTGCCAGCCGGGAGGTGGGCACAGATACGCAGTATTTT. Its protein is CASREVGTDTQYF.

This chain joins TRBV3-1 (or the pseudogene TRBV3-2) and TRBJ2-7; 12 bases match TRBD2. The V gene end was trimmed by 1 base and the J gene end by 7 bases; junction bases not matched to a gene: 11. The CDR3 has 17 residues. The V gene's germline CDR1 is LGHDT and CDR2 YNNKEL (reference sequence). The CDR3 nucleotides are TGTGCCAGCAGCCAAGGTTACCGACTAGCGGGGGCCGGGGAGCAGTACTTC. Translation: CASSQGYRLAGAGEQYF.

The rearrangement uses TRBV7-8 and TRBJ2-7, with 7 bases identical to TRBD1. From germline, CDR1 is SGHVS and CDR2 FQNEAQ. The CDR3 is 15 residues long. The junction had 6 bases not matched to a gene; V was cut back by 1 base and J by 3 bases. CDR3 DNA: TGTGCCAGCAGCTTAGATCCGGGACAGAGCTACGAGCAGTACTTC. It yields the protein CASSLDPGQSYEQYF.

The chain couples TRBV14 to TRBJ1-1; no definite D call. Germline values: CDR1 SGHDN, CDR2 FVKESK. Deletions cut 4 bases from V and 3 bases from J, with 15 bases between. The CDR3 extends over 15 amino acids. The CDR3 reads CASSPLAGWDTEAFF. DNA for the CDR3: TGTGCCAGCAGCCCGCTGGCGGGGTGGGACACTGAAGCTTTCTTT.

This clone was recorded only once. The chain combines TRBV10-3 with TRBJ2-1; 13 positions agree with TRBD2. With V trimmed by 5 bases and J by 7 bases, 17 bases remained unmatched. The CDR3 contains 19 residues. Germline CDR1 reads ENHRY; CDR2 reads SYGVKD. CDR3 in amino acids: CAISSSNATSGRARNEQFF. The CDR3 nucleotides read TGTGCCATCAGTAGCTCCAATGCTACTAGCGGGAGGGCCAGGAATGAGCAGTTCTTC.

This clone was counted a few times. The CDR3 sequence: CASSLPRLGEETQYF. CDR3 in DNA: TGTGCCAGCAGCCTCCCCCGACTAGGGGAGGAGACCCAGTACTTC. The chain uses TRBV3-1 (or the pseudogene TRBV3-2) and TRBJ2-5; TRBD2 is a possible D gene (6 bases). This CDR3 comprises 15 residues. Trimming left V 4 bases short and J 5 bases short, with 17 bases between. Germline-derived CDR1 and CDR2 are LGHDT and YNNKEL (reference sequence).

The V and J genes are TRBV5-4 and TRBJ1-2; D gene unclear. CDR3 length: 14 amino acids. Trimming took off 3 bases at V and 8 bases at J, with 17 bases between the two ends. Germline loops: CDR1 SGHNT, CDR2 YYREEE (reference sequence). CDR3: CASSSPSAGRGYTF. The CDR3 DNA sequence: TGTGCCAGCAGCTCCCCATCGGCGGGTAGGGGCTACACCTTC.

The V and J genes are TRBV4-3 and TRBJ1-1, with D possibly being TRBD1 (5 bases). This CDR3 spans 14 amino acids. The germline V and J ends were trimmed by 4 bases and 3 bases, with 12 bases remaining between them. The germline CDR1 and CDR2 sequences are LGHNA and YSLEER. CDR3 protein: CASSPRTLDTEAFF. As DNA, the CDR3 is TGCGCCAGCAGCCCCAGGACATTGGACACTGAAGCTTTCTTT.

The chain links TRBV30 to TRBJ1-4, with 8 nucleotides matching TRBD1. J lost 7 bases, V lost 3 bases, and 7 bases had no gene match. The CDR3 has 14 residues. Looked up from germline, CDR1 is GTSNPN and CDR2 is SVGIG (reference sequence). CDR3 in amino acids: CAWSKDRASEKLFF. In DNA, the CDR3 is TGTGCCTGGAGCAAGGACAGGGCTAGTGAAAAACTGTTTTTT.

The rearrangement joins TRBV27 to TRBJ1-6; D uncertain. V lost 4 bases and J 8 bases, leaving 9 bases between the germline ends. CDR1 and CDR2 from the germline V gene are MNHEY and SMNVEV (reference sequence). The CDR3 consists of 13 residues. The CDR3 loop is CASSWAIDSPLHF. CDR3 coding DNA: TGTGCCAGCAGTTGGGCGATTGATTCACCCCTCCACTTT.